One sample yielded the 21 T cell receptor beta chains listed below, sequenced in a study of T cells in Graves' hyperthyroidism and ophthalmopathy. RNA transcripts gave rise to amplified TCR beta CDR3 regions. HTBI primers drove first-round RT-PCR of the TCR CDR3. MiXCR was run by TCRdb on the multiplex PCR reads, yielding one entry per CDR3 protein. The table records 300,000 or so distinct CDR3 sequences, around 16% of them present only once. Input material: blood. These TCRs come from a man aged 25-45 years with Graves' hyperthyroidism.

This clonotype was observed a handful of times. DNA of the CDR3: TGTGCCAGCAGCTCGACAGGGAGGAGCTCTGGGGCCAACGTCCTGACTTTC. Its protein is CASSSTGRSSGANVLTF. This chain uses TRBV7-3 with TRBJ2-6, with D perhaps matching TRBD1 (7 bases). The ends were cut back, 4 bases at V and 0 bases at J, with 13 bases in the middle. The CDR3 runs 17 residues. Germline V gene lookup returns CDR1 SGHTA and CDR2 FQGTGA.

The V and J genes are TRBV5-5 and TRBJ2-1; D is unclear. Germline V gives CDR1 SGHKS, CDR2 YYEKEE (reference sequence). The CDR3 has 15 residues. Between the trimmed V and J ends, which lost 0 bases and 4 bases, there was a span of 11 bases. CDR3: CASSLAGIGYNEQFF. The CDR3 DNA reads as TGTGCCAGCAGCTTGGCTGGAATCGGTTACAATGAGCAGTTCTTC.

This clonotype was seen only a few times. This sequence joins TRBV18 and TRBJ2-1, with 8 bases lining up with TRBD1. This CDR3 has 15 residues. CDR1 is KGHSH, CDR2 LQKENI, per germline. Losses at the gene ends were 2 bases for V and 6 bases for J; bases not matched to a gene: 6. DNA of the CDR3: TGTGCCAGCTCACCAATCGGACAGGGTGTCAATGAGCAGTTCTTC. Its protein product is CASSPIGQGVNEQFF.

The chain carries TRBV5-4 and TRBJ2-7; D remains unclear. Germline CDR1 is SGHNT and CDR2 is YYREEE (reference sequence). There are 15 residues in the CDR3. V was clipped by 0 bases and J by 2 bases, with 12 bases between them. CDR3: CASSLGSHLPYEQYF. The CDR3 coding sequence is TGTGCCAGCAGCTTGGGCAGTCACCTCCCCTACGAGCAGTACTTC.

This chain uses TRBV15 with TRBJ1-2; no clear D. Trimming cost V 0 bases and J 5 bases, with 4 bases left between them. The germline V gene has CDR1 LNHNV and CDR2 YYDKDF (reference sequence). The CDR3 is 12 amino acids. CDR3 protein: CATSRDEYGYTF. The CDR3 nucleotides read TGTGCCACCAGCAGAGACGAGTATGGCTACACCTTC. The variable domain in full, with the rest retrieved from reference TRBV15 and TRBJ1-2, is DAMVIQNPRYQVTQFGKPVTLSCSQTLNHNVMYWYQQKSSQAPKLLFHYYDKDFNNEADTPDNFQSRRPNTSFCFLDIRSPGLGDTAMYLCATSRDEYGYTFGSGTRLTVV.

This clonotype was recorded many times. The chain is built from TRBV11-2 and TRBJ1-2, with a tentative D call TRBD1 (5 bases). Germline CDR1 reads SGHAT; CDR2 reads FQNNGV. V was clipped by 4 bases and J by 5 bases, with 14 bases between them. The CDR3 totals 14 residues. CDR3 sequence (DNA): TGTGCCAGCAGCTCCAGGCGGGGGAATTATGGCTACACCTTC. Its translation is CASSSRRGNYGYTF.

This clonotype was detected a few times. The gene calls are TRBV19 and TRBJ2-1, with 13 bases lining up with TRBD2. Germline lookup yields CDR1 LNHDA and CDR2 SQIVND (reference sequence). This CDR3 region has 19 residues. V shed 1 base, J shed 3 bases, and the junction held 9 bases outside the gene matches. Written as DNA, the CDR3 is TGTGCCAGTAGTATAGTGATTAGGGGACTAGCGGGAAACTACAATGAGCAGTTCTTC. Translating gives CASSIVIRGLAGNYNEQFF.

This clonotype has at least ten counts. The genes are TRBV6-1 and TRBJ2-1, with 10 bases aligning to TRBD2. The CDR3 is 15 amino acids. Unmatched junction bases numbered 3, after V lost 6 bases and J lost 1 base. Germline CDR1 reads MNHNS; CDR2 reads SASEGT. CDR3 sequence (DNA): TGTGCCAGCAGCTCAGCGGGAGGGTCCTACAATGAGCAGTTCTTC. Translated, it gives CASSSAGGSYNEQFF.

Notes on this clonotype: One base away lies a much larger clone, so this may be a sequencing read error. The rearrangement joins TRBV5-1 to TRBJ1-1; possible D gene TRBD1, 5 bases. Looked up from germline, CDR1 is SGHRS and CDR2 is YFSETQ. The CDR3 sequence is 18 residues long. The CDR3 loop reads CAGRVRAPNPNLNTEAFF. The DNA for the CDR3 is TGCGCCGGCAGGGTGCGGGCCCCCAATCCAAACCTGAACACTGAAGCTTTCTTT.

This clonotype came up many times. The chain combines TRBV10-3 with TRBJ2-5, with a weak D call TRBD1 (6 bases). V was cut by 6 bases and J by 3 bases, with 11 bases left in between. Germline CDR1 reads ENHRY; CDR2 reads SYGVKD. The CDR3 runs to 13 residues. The DNA of the CDR3 is TGTGCCATCAGCATACAGGGAGAAGAGACCCAGTACTTC. Translating gives CAISIQGEETQYF.

This clonotype was recorded at least ten times. V is TRBV6-1 and J is TRBJ1-5, with TRBD1 matching 8 bases. There are 13 residues in the CDR3. The V segment lost 8 bases and the J segment 1 base; nucleotides outside the gene matches: 1. Per the germline V gene, CDR1 is MNHNS and CDR2 is SASEGT. The CDR3, as DNA: TGTGCCAGCGGGGACAGGAGCAATCAGCCCCAGCATTTT. This translates into CASGDRSNQPQHF.

This clonotype was observed many times. The rearrangement joins TRBV20-1 to TRBJ2-3; 10 positions match TRBD2. The junction had 12 bases not matched to a gene; V was cut back by 0 bases and J by 6 bases. Germline CDR1 DFQATT, CDR2 SNEGSKA (reference sequence). The CDR3 is 17 amino acids. As DNA, the CDR3 is TGCAGTGCTAGAGATCGAAGCGGGAGGGCGGGGGTGGATACGCAGTATTTT. Its protein product is CSARDRSGRAGVDTQYF.

This chain uses TRBV12-3 or TRBV12-4 with TRBJ1-3; the D is unclear. This CDR3 region has 14 residues. Trimming took 7 bases from V and 6 from J, leaving 16 bases between them. As DNA, the CDR3 is TGTGCCAGCACCCCTATGGCAGCCACAAACACCATATATTTT. It is translated as CASTPMAATNTIYF.

This clonotype has a handful of counts. The V call is TRBV28, the J call TRBJ1-5, with a possible D match to TRBD1 (5 bases). This CDR3 has 13 residues. Per the germline V gene, CDR1 is MDHEN and CDR2 is SYDVKM. The V and J ends lost 10 bases and 4 bases respectively, with 14 bases between them. For the CDR3, the DNA is TGTGCCACCGCCGACAGACCAAATCAGCCCCAGCATTTT. As protein: CATADRPNQPQHF.

This clonotype was seen a few times. The CDR3 DNA reads TGCAGCGTTTCCGGGGACATTGAAGCTTTCTTT. Protein sequence: CSVSGDIEAFF. The genes are TRBV29-1 and TRBJ1-1, with D possibly matching TRBD1 (6 bases). Trimming stripped 5 bases from V and 7 bases from J, with 11 bases between. CDR3 length: 11 residues. The germline V gene encodes CDR1 SQVTM and CDR2 ANQGSEA. Combining the CDR3 with reference TRBV29-1 and TRBJ1-1 gives the whole variable domain SAVISQKPSRDICQRGTSLTIQCQVDSQVTMMFWYRQQPGQSLTLIATANQGSEATYESGFVIDKFPISRPNLTFSTLTVSNMSPEDSSIYLCSVSGDIEAFFGQGTRLTVV.

The rearrangement joins TRBV12-3 or TRBV12-4 to TRBJ2-2; unclear D gene. The CDR3 covers 14 residues. V lost 6 bases and J lost 6, with 14 bases in between. The CDR3 reads CASSPPQWAGELFF. The CDR3 nucleotides are TGTGCCAGCAGCCCCCCCCAGTGGGCCGGGGAGCTGTTTTTT.

This chain uses TRBV5-1 with TRBJ1-1, with 7 bases lining up with TRBD1. Germline CDR1 is SGHRS and CDR2 is YFSETQ. Unmatched junction bases numbered 6, after V lost 1 base and J lost 6 bases. This CDR3 has 14 residues. The CDR3, as DNA: TGCGCCAGCAGCTTGACAGGGGCTGGCGCTGAAGCTTTCTTT. Protein product: CASSLTGAGAEAFF.

The chain uses TRBV19 and TRBJ1-5; the D gene is possibly TRBD1 (5 bases). Germline CDR1 is LNHDA and CDR2 is SQIVND (reference sequence). V was pared by 9 bases and J by 5 bases, with 17 bases between. This CDR3 has 14 residues. CDR3 loop: CASKRQFPDQPQHF. CDR3 sequence (DNA): TGTGCCAGCAAAAGACAGTTTCCTGATCAGCCCCAGCATTTT.

At least ten counts were recorded for this clonotype. The chain is built from TRBV11-2 and TRBJ2-1; 7 bases match TRBD2. V lost 5 bases and J lost 9; bases outside the gene matches: 10. Germline V gives CDR1 SGHAT, CDR2 FQNNGV. The CDR3 extends over 14 amino acids. This CDR3 is CASSPRLAWSEQFF. DNA for the CDR3: TGTGCCAGCAGCCCACGACTAGCTTGGTCTGAGCAGTTCTTC.

This clonotype has more than one count but fewer than ten. This chain joins TRBV4-1 and TRBJ2-3; D is unclear. Trimming took 4 bases from V and 5 from J, leaving 10 bases between them. The CDR3 has 13 amino acids. From germline, CDR1 is MGHRA and CDR2 YSYEKL. The CDR3 DNA sequence: TGCGCCAGCAGCCGACTGATTCTAGATACGCAGTATTTT. It translates to CASSRLILDTQYF.

In this sample, this clonotype turned up many times. The chain is built from TRBV11-2 and TRBJ2-5; the D is unclear. The CDR3 is 13 residues long. Between the trimmed V and J ends, which lost 5 bases and 5 bases, there was a span of 12 bases. Germline CDR1 and CDR2: SGHAT and FQNNGV. The CDR3 here is CASSLTDVETQYF. The CDR3 nucleotides read TGTGCCAGCAGCCTTACTGATGTGGAGACCCAGTACTTC.